The 24 T cell receptor beta chains below all came from one sample that was sequenced in a study of T cells after yellow fever vaccination. TCRdb re-called the 5' RACE reads through MiXCR, storing one row per CDR3 protein. The sample has fewer than 650,000 distinct CDR3 sequences; 21% are singletons. The source was PBMCs, collected 21 days after the first yellow fever vaccination. The source of these receptors is a man between 18 and 29 years old who received the YFV17D yellow fever vaccine.

This clonotype was detected a few times. This sequence joins TRBV12-3 or TRBV12-4 and TRBJ2-1; D unresolved. This CDR3 is 16 amino acids long. Trimming removed 7 bases from V and 4 bases from J, with 20 bases in between. The CDR3 DNA sequence: TGTGCCAGCAATACCTGGACGACCCTAGAATACAATGAGCAGTTCTTC. This encodes CASNTWTTLEYNEQFF.

V gene TRBV11-2 combines with J gene TRBJ2-1; 9 nucleotides line up with TRBD2. V lost 0 bases, J lost 4 bases, and 7 bases stayed unmatched. The germline V gene has CDR1 SGHAT and CDR2 FQNNGV. The CDR3 extends over 17 amino acids. The CDR3 region has the DNA TGTGCCAGCAGCTTAGAGAGTAGCGGGGGCTATTACAATGAGCAGTTCTTC. Translation: CASSLESSGGYYNEQFF.

This clonotype was seen more than once but under ten times. V usage is TRBV7-6 and J usage is TRBJ2-4, with 11 positions matching TRBD1. Germline CDR1 is SGHVS and CDR2 is FNYEAQ. The J segment lost 0 bases and the V segment lost 5 bases, leaving 9 bases of the junction unmatched. The CDR3 extends over 18 amino acids. The CDR3 is CASSLRTGGSRAKNIQYF. The CDR3 DNA sequence: TGTGCCAGCAGCCTCCGGACAGGGGGCTCCCGAGCCAAAAACATTCAGTACTTC.

The J gene is TRBJ1-1, the V gene TRBV29-1; D call uncertain. Germline V CDR1 and CDR2: SQVTM, ANQGSEA. Deletions cut 4 bases from V and 0 bases from J, with 6 bases between. This CDR3 has 12 amino acids. The CDR3 sequence is CSVVWMNTEAFF. The CDR3 nucleotides are TGCAGCGTTGTTTGGATGAACACTGAAGCTTTCTTT.

The chain joins TRBV7-9 to TRBJ1-3; D gene unclear. This CDR3 has 12 residues. CDR1 is SEHNR, CDR2 FQNEAQ, per germline (reference sequence). The V and J ends lost 3 bases and 7 bases respectively, with 7 bases between them. CDR3 sequence: CASSFSSNTIYF. The DNA for the CDR3 is TGTGCCAGCAGCTTTAGTAGCAACACCATATATTTT.

In the case of this clonotype: A much larger clonotype is one base distant, so this may be a read error. The rearrangement links TRBV12-3 or TRBV12-4 to TRBJ1-2; TRBD1 agrees at 9 bases. The CDR3 is made up of 15 amino acids. The junction had 12 bases not matched to a gene; V was cut back by 6 bases and J by 7 bases. CDR3 DNA sequence: TGTGCCAGCAGCGACCGGGACAGGGAGCATGGTGGCTACACCTTC. It is translated as CASSDRDREHGGYTF.

This chain connects TRBV27 to TRBJ1-2; D is undetermined. The CDR3 spans 15 residues. Trimming removed 2 bases from V and 1 base from J, with 11 bases in between. The germline CDR1 and CDR2 sequences are MNHEY and SMNVEV (reference sequence). CDR3 nucleotide sequence: TGTGCCAGCAGTTTAAACATCTACCTTAACTATGGCTACACCTTC. This codes for CASSLNIYLNYGYTF.

This rearrangement joins TRBV20-1 to TRBJ1-2, with D uncertain. V was cut by 0 bases and J by 2 bases, with 16 bases left in between. The CDR3 contains 16 residues. Germline lookup yields CDR1 DFQATT and CDR2 SNEGSKA (reference sequence). CDR3 sequence reads: CSARDIRRPSNYGYTF. CDR3 DNA: TGCAGTGCTAGAGATATCAGGAGACCGTCAAACTATGGCTACACCTTC.

The chain joins TRBV28 to TRBJ2-7, with TRBD2 identical over 7 bases. With V trimmed by 8 bases and J by 7 bases, 11 bases remained unmatched. The germline gives CDR1 MDHEN, CDR2 SYDVKM. The CDR3 extends over 13 amino acids. The DNA for the CDR3 is TGTGCCAGCCCCCTTGCGGGGGTAGGAGAGCAGTACGTC. Translated, it gives CASPLAGVGEQYV.

The chain combines TRBV5-1 with TRBJ1-1; unclear D gene. This CDR3 is built from 15 residues. Trimming pared 0 bases from V and 0 bases from J, leaving 9 bases between. CDR1 is SGHRS, CDR2 YFSETQ, per germline. The CDR3 reads CASSLVRGMNTEAFF. The DNA for the CDR3 is TGCGCCAGCAGCTTGGTTCGGGGAATGAACACTGAAGCTTTCTTT.

In its sample, this clonotype was seen a few times. V is TRBV7-8 and J is TRBJ1-3; D uncertain. In germline, CDR1 is SGHVS, CDR2 FQNEAQ. With 5 bases removed from V and 0 bases from J, the gap between germline ends came to 11 bases. The CDR3 spans 15 residues. The CDR3 bases are TGTGCCAGCAGCGAGGACCGAAGCTCTGGAAACACCATATATTTT. This sequence encodes CASSEDRSSGNTIYF.

This rearrangement joins TRBV6-5 to TRBJ2-1; no firm D call. V was pared by 5 bases and J by 8 bases, with 7 bases between. CDR3 length: 11 residues. Germline CDR1 reads MNHEY; CDR2 reads SVGAGI. Written as DNA, the CDR3 is TGTGCCAGCAGTACCCTCTATGAGCAGTTCTTC. It yields the protein CASSTLYEQFF.

This clonotype was counted only a few times. The chain recombines TRBV20-1 with TRBJ1-1; possibly TRBD1 for D (5 bases). The germline V gene has CDR1 DFQATT and CDR2 SNEGSKA (reference sequence). The CDR3 extends over 13 amino acids. V dropped 1 base and J dropped 5 bases, with 11 bases sitting between them. The CDR3 sequence: CSARVRGLTEAFF. The DNA for the CDR3 is TGCAGTGCTAGAGTAAGGGGTTTGACTGAAGCTTTCTTT.

The DNA of the CDR3 is TGTGCCACTCCAACCTTGAGGGATGAGCAGTTCTTC. It encodes CATPTLRDEQFF. The chain combines TRBV11-2 with TRBJ2-1, with D possibly being TRBD2 (5 bases). V gave up 10 bases and J gave up 8 bases, with 15 bases separating them. The V gene's germline CDR1 is SGHAT and CDR2 FQNNGV. The CDR3 consists of 12 residues. The full variable domain, its missing parts supplied by reference TRBV11-2 and TRBJ2-1, is EAGVAQSPRYKIIEKRQSVAFWCNPISGHATLYWYQQILGQGPKLLIQFQNNGVVDDSQLPKDRFSAERLKGVDSTLKIQPAKLEDSAVYLCATPTLRDEQFFGPGTRLTVL.

This chain joins TRBV20-1 and TRBJ2-1, with a possible D match to TRBD2 (5 bases). The CDR3 extends over 15 amino acids. Trimming took off 0 bases at V and 2 bases at J, with 11 bases between the two ends. Germline-derived CDR1 and CDR2 are DFQATT and SNEGSKA (reference sequence). CDR3 loop: CSARDPGSPYNEQFF. In DNA, the CDR3 is TGCAGTGCTAGAGATCCGGGATCCCCCTACAATGAGCAGTTCTTC.

This clonotype was observed a handful of times. The chain joins TRBV7-2 to TRBJ2-3, with TRBD2 matching over 8 bases. The J segment lost 4 bases and the V segment lost 6 bases, leaving 9 bases of the junction unmatched. This CDR3 is 15 amino acids long. Germline V gene sequence: CDR1 SGHTA, CDR2 FQGNSA. CDR3 DNA: TGTGCCAGCAGTTCCACTAGCGGTAGCGCAGATACGCAGTATTTT. Protein product: CASSSTSGSADTQYF.

This clonotype was recorded at least ten times. CDR3 sequence reads: CASSYDGGMNNEQFF. CDR3 coding DNA: TGTGCCAGCAGTTACGACGGGGGGATGAACAATGAGCAGTTCTTC. The chain combines TRBV6-2 or TRBV6-3 with TRBJ2-1; 7 nucleotides align to TRBD2. The germline V gene has CDR1 MNHEY and CDR2 SVGEGT. This CDR3 comprises 15 residues. The trim removed 2 bases at V and 5 bases at J, leaving 6 bases unmatched.

This clonotype was seen a handful of times. This chain joins TRBV3-1 and TRBJ2-3; 7 nucleotides line up with TRBD2. The CDR3 runs to 19 residues. Germline V gene data show CDR1 as LGHDT and CDR2 as YNNKEL (reference sequence). The V and J ends lost 2 bases and 0 bases, in that order; junction bases with no gene match: 14. CDR3 loop: CASSQTARRDYLSTDTQYF. The CDR3 DNA follows: TGTGCCAGCAGCCAAACGGCCAGGCGGGACTACCTTAGCACAGATACGCAGTATTTT.

This clonotype was detected a few times. The CDR3 DNA reads TGTGCCAGCAGTCGGGACACGTCATATGGCTACACCTTC. Its protein product is CASSRDTSYGYTF. The rearrangement links TRBV7-2 to TRBJ1-2, with a weak D call TRBD1 (6 bases). This CDR3 is built from 13 residues. V was trimmed by 6 bases and J by 5 bases, leaving 13 bases between them. Per the germline V gene, CDR1 is SGHTA and CDR2 is FQGNSA.

The genes are TRBV6-2 or TRBV6-3 and TRBJ2-5, with D possibly being TRBD1 (6 bases). Germline CDR1 reads MNHEY; CDR2 reads SVGEGT. CDR3 length equals 13 residues. The V end lost 5 bases, the J end lost 7 bases, and 14 bases lay between the germline ends. The CDR3 DNA follows: TGTGCCAGCAGTACCGAGACAGGAGCGACCCAGTACTTC. It encodes CASSTETGATQYF.

The sample holds many counts of this clonotype. The chain carries TRBV9 and TRBJ1-2; TRBD1 matches 9 bases. Trimming removed 0 bases from V and 4 bases from J; junction bases left unmatched: 4. There are 15 residues in the CDR3. Germline V gene lookup returns CDR1 SGDLS and CDR2 YYNGEE. The CDR3 loop reads CASSVAATGGYGYTF. CDR3 DNA sequence: TGTGCCAGCAGCGTAGCTGCGACAGGGGGCTATGGCTACACCTTC. The full variable domain, with the rest looked up from reference TRBV9 and TRBJ1-2, is DSGVTQTPKHLITATGQRVTLRCSPRSGDLSVYWYQQSLDQGLQFLIQYYNGEERAKGNILERFSAQQFPDLHSELNLSSLELGDSALYFCASSVAATGGYGYTFGSGTRLTVV.

The chain combines TRBV28 with TRBJ1-2; TRBD1 matches 8 bases. The trim removed 5 bases at V and 3 bases at J, leaving 8 bases unmatched. The CDR3 runs to 15 residues. In germline, CDR1 is MDHEN, CDR2 SYDVKM. The CDR3 DNA reads as TGTGCCAGCAGTCAGAACGGACAGGGCTACTATGGCTACACCTTC. As protein: CASSQNGQGYYGYTF.

This clonotype was detected only a few times. The rearrangement joins TRBV9 to TRBJ2-5, with D perhaps matching TRBD1 (6 bases). This CDR3 region has 15 residues. Trimming shortened V by 4 bases and J by 3 bases, and 16 bases separated the two germline ends. The germline V gene has CDR1 SGDLS and CDR2 YYNGEE. Here the CDR3 reads CASSLGHRVEETQYF. CDR3 nucleotides: TGTGCCAGCAGCCTAGGTCACAGGGTCGAAGAGACCCAGTACTTC.

The chain links TRBV4-3 to TRBJ2-5; unclear D gene. CDR1 is LGHNA and CDR2 is YSLEER in the germline V gene. The V end was cut by 2 bases, the J end by 5 bases, with 15 bases between. The CDR3 is 15 residues long. CDR3 protein: CASSQSGRGSETQYF. The CDR3, as DNA: TGCGCCAGCAGCCAATCGGGCCGAGGATCGGAGACCCAGTACTTC.